The rows below give T cell receptor beta chains drawn from one sample of a study of T cell clonotyping in hematopoietic cell transplantation. The method was immunoSEQ multiplex PCR; TCRdb's version includes in-frame clones alone and lacks a portion of them. Among several thousand clones listed, nearly 70% were seen once. Sequenced material: PBMCs, taken 100 days after allogeneic stem cell transplant. The origin of the receptors is a male patient aged 60-69 years who had an allogeneic stem cell transplant, so the T cells may come from the graft donor. Some clones in this sample may be carry-over from other donors' samples. The CDR3 runs from the conserved cysteine through the conserved F or W. D genes are given only for firm matches. A clone size is listed for some rows: how often the clone was seen (once, few, many), or a class if it is expanded.

>TRBJ1-6|TRBV4-3|few|NA
CASSHDSSNSPLHF
TGCGCCAGCAGCCATGACAGTTCAAATTCACCCCTCCACTTT
>TRBJ1-2|TRBV6-5|NA|NA
CASSYRNTGYGYTF
TGTGCCAGCAGTTACCGAAATACGGGGTACGGCTACACCTTC
>TRBJ1-4|TRBV5-6|NA|NA
CASSFLSGPGEKLFF
TGTGCCAGCAGCTTCCTCAGTGGTCCCGGGGAAAAACTGTTTTTT
>TRBJ1-5|TRBV28|NA|NA
CASSIPTGSGQPQHF
TGTGCCAGCAGCATCCCGACCGGGAGTGGTCAGCCCCAGCATTTT
>TRBJ1-5|TRBV27|NA|NA
CASSFEGYQPQHF
TGTGCCAGCAGTTTTGAGGGTTATCAGCCCCAGCATTTT
>TRBJ2-6|TRBV5-6|once|NA
CASSLGGSGANVLTF
TGTGCCAGCAGCTTGGGGGGGTCTGGGGCCAACGTCCTGACTTTC
>TRBJ2-2|TRBV4-1|few|NA
CASSQDLVQGPNTGELFF
TGCGCCAGCAGCCAAGATTTAGTGCAGGGCCCGAACACCGGGGAGCTGTTTTTT
>TRBJ2-6|TRBV27|NA|TRBD1
CASGEAPGQGLGGANVLTF
TGTGCCAGTGGAGAAGCCCCGGGACAGGGGTTAGGTGGGGCCAACGTCCTGACTTTC
>TRBJ1-5|TRBV2|NA|TRBD1
CASSPDRVRGQPQHF
TGTGCCAGCAGCCCGGACAGGGTGAGGGGTCAGCCCCAGCATTTT
>TRBJ1-2|TRBV5-1|NA|NA
CASSSTGTNYGYTF
TGCGCCAGCAGCTCGACCGGGACCAACTATGGCTACACCTTC
>TRBJ1-2|TRBV2|NA|NA
CASSEGASYGYTF
TGTGCCAGCAGTGAGGGGGCTAGCTATGGCTACACCTTC
>TRBJ1-5|TRBV6-5|few|NA
CASSPRRVGQPQHF
TGTGCCAGCAGCCCCCGACGGGTGGGGCAGCCCCAGCATTTT
>TRBJ2-2|TRBV4-2|NA|TRBD2
CASSQQLAGGTGELFF
TGTGCCAGCAGCCAACAACTAGCGGGAGGGACCGGGGAGCTGTTTTTT
>TRBJ2-5|TRBV5-4|NA|NA
CASTIRGEQETQYF
TGTGCCAGCACCATTAGGGGGGAACAAGAGACCCAGTACTTC
>TRBJ1-2|TRBV6-5|NA|NA
CASSLEPSNYGYTF
TGTGCCAGCAGCTTGGAACCTTCTAACTATGGCTACACCTTC
>TRBJ1-2|TRBV5-1|NA|TRBD1
CASSYGQGANYGYTF
TGCGCCAGCAGCTACGGACAGGGCGCTAACTATGGCTACACCTTC
>TRBJ1-6|TRBV30|NA|NA
CAWSTPMGGILHF
TGTGCCTGGAGTACCCCGATGGGGGGCATCCTCCACTTT
>TRBJ1-1|TRBV27|NA|NA
CASSLSASMNTEAFF
TGTGCCAGCAGTTTATCCGCATCCATGAACACTGAAGCTTTCTTT
>TRBJ1-1|TRBV4-2|NA|TRBD1
CASTPATGSHTEAFF
TGTGCCAGCACCCCCGCGACAGGGTCACACACTGAAGCTTTCTTT
>TRBJ2-5|TRBV7-9|few|TRBD2
CASSSGLAGVSETQYF
TGTGCCAGCAGCTCTGGACTAGCGGGAGTCTCGGAGACCCAGTACTTC